Described below is a single TCR beta chain sequence and its context. TCRdb re-analysed the PCR reads in MiXCR, keeping a single row per CDR3 protein. The repertoire consists of roughly 100,000 distinct CDR3 sequences, with 30% to 45% occurring once and the leading ten covering over 8%. The source of the sample is a study of molecular identifiers for immune sequencing clone quantification. Across the whole study: Replicate RNA from roughly 18,000 or 92,000 naive CD8 T cells formed five aliquots; four were sequenced.

Trimming shortened V by 6 bases and J by 9 bases, and 12 bases separated the two germline ends. CDR3 size: 12 residues. Sample: naive CD8+ T cells from blood, with Jurkat cell RNA spiked in. Subset meaning: FACS-sorted CD8+CD4-CCR7+CD45RA+ naive T cells. V is TRBV12-3 or TRBV12-4 and J is TRBJ1-3; D unresolved. This clonotype was obtained from a human donor in good health. Some libraries in this study had Jurkat cell RNA spiked in. The CDR3 sequence is CASSPDGPTIYF. For the CDR3, the DNA is TGTGCCAGCAGCCCCGACGGTCCCACCATATATTTT.